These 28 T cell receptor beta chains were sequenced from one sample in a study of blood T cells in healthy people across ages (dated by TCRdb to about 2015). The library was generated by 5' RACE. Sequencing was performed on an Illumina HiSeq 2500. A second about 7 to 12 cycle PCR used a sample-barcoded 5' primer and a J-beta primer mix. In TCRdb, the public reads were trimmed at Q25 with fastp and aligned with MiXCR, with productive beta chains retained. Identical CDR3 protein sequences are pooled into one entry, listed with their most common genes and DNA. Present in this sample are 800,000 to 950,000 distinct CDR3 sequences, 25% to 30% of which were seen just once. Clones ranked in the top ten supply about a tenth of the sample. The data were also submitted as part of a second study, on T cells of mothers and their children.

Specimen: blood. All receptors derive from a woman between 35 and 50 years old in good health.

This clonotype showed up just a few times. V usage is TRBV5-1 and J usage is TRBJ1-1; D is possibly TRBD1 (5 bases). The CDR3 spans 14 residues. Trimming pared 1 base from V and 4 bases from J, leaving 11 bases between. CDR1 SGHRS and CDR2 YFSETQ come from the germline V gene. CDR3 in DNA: TGCGCCAGCAGCTTGCCAGGGACGGCCACTGAAGCTTTCTTT. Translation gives CASSLPGTATEAFF.

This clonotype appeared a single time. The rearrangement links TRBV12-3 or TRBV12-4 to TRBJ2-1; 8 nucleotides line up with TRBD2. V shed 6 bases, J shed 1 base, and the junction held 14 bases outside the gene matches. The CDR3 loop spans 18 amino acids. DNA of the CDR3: TGTGCCAGCAGCATACGGGGACTAGGGGGGGGTTCCTACAATGAGCAGTTCTTC. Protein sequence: CASSIRGLGGGSYNEQFF.

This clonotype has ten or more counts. The CDR3 is CSARGKETQYF. CDR3 coding DNA: TGCAGTGCGAGGGGGAAAGAGACCCAGTACTTC. The chain carries TRBV20-1 and TRBJ2-5; possibly TRBD1 for D (6 bases). The CDR3 runs 11 residues. Trimming left V 6 bases short and J 3 bases short, with 8 bases between. CDR1 and CDR2 from the germline V gene are DFQATT and SNEGSKA (reference sequence).

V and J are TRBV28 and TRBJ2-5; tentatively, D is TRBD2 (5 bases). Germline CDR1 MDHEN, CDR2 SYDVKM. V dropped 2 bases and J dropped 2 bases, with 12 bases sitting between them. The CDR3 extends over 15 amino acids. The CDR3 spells CASSLLGKRQETQYF. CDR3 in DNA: TGTGCCAGCAGTTTACTGGGGAAGCGGCAAGAGACCCAGTACTTC.

The CDR3 DNA is TGTGCCACCAGCAGTGATCCGGGACAGGGGTCTTTTTGGAATCAGCCCCAGCATTTT. Translating it yields CATSSDPGQGSFWNQPQHF. The chain employs TRBV15 and TRBJ1-5, with 10 bases identical to TRBD1. V lost 3 bases to trimming and J lost 4 bases; unmatched junction nucleotides: 15. Germline V gene sequence: CDR1 LNHNV, CDR2 YYDKDF (reference sequence). This CDR3 has 19 amino acids. The full variable domain, its missing parts supplied by reference TRBV15 and TRBJ1-5, is DAMVIQNPRYQVTQFGKPVTLSCSQTLNHNVMYWYQQKSSQAPKLLFHYYDKDFNNEADTPDNFQSRRPNTSFCFLDIRSPGLGDTAMYLCATSSDPGQGSFWNQPQHFGDGTRLSIL.

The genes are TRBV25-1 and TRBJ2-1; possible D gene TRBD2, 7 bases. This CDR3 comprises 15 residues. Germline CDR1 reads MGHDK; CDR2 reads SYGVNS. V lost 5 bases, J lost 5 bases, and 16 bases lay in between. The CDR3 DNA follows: TGTGCCAGCAGTTTTAGGGGGGGGCCAAACAATGAGCAGTTCTTC. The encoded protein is CASSFRGGPNNEQFF.

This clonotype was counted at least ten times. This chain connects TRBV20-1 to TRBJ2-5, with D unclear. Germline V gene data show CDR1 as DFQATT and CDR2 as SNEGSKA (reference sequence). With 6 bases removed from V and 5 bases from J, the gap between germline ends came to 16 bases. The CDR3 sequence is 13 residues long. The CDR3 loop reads CSARTFLGETQYF. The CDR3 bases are TGCAGTGCGCGGACCTTCCTTGGGGAGACCCAGTACTTC.

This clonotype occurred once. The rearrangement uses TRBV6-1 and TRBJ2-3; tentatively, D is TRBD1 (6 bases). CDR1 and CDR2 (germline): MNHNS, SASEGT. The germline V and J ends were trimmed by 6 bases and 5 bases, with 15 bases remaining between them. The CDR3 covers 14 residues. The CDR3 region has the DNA TGTGCCAGCAGGCGTTACAGGGTGGGAGATACGCAGTATTTT. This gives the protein CASRRYRVGDTQYF.

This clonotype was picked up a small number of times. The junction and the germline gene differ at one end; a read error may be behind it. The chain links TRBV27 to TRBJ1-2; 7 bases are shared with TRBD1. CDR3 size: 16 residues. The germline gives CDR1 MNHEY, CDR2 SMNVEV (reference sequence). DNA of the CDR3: TGTGTCAGCAGTTTAGCATCAGGGGGAAGGATCTATGGCTACACCTTC. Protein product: CVSSLASGGRIYGYTF.

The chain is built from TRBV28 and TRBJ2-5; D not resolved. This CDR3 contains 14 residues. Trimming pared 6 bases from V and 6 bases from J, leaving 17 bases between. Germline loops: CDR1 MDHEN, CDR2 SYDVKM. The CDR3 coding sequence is TGTGCCAGCAGACCTCTGGGCTACGTGCAGACCCAGTACTTC. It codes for CASRPLGYVQTQYF.

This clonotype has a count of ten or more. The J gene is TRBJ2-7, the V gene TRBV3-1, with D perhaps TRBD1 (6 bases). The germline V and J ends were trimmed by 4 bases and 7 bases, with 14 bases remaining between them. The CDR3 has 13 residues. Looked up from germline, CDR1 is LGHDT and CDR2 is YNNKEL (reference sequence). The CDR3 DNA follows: TGTGCCAGCAGCCCCTTCACCGGACAGGAGCAGTACTTC. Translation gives CASSPFTGQEQYF.

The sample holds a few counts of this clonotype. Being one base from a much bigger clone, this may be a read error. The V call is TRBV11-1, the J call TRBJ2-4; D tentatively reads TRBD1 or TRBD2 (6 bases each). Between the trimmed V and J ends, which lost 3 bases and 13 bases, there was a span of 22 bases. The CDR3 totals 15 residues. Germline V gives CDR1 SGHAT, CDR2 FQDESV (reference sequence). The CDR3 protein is CASSFNGGRVNEQYF. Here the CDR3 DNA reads TGTGCCAGCAGCTTCAACGGGGGCAGGGTAAATGAGCAGTACTTC. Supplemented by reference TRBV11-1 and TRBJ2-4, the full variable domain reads EAEVAQSPRYKITEKSQAVAFWCDPISGHATLYWYRQILGQGPELLVQFQDESVVDDSQLPKDRFSAERLKGVDSTLKIQPAELGDSAMYLCASSFNGGRVNEQYFGAGTRLSVL.

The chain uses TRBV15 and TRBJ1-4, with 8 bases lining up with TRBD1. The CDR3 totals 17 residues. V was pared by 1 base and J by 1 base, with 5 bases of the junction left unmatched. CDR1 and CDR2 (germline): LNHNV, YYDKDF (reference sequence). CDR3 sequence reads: CATSRGDRGRTNEKLFF. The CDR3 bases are TGTGCCACCAGCAGAGGTGACAGGGGAAGAACTAATGAAAAACTGTTTTTT.

The CDR3 bases are TGCGCCAGCAGCCAAGATCTCTACAGGGAAAATCAGCCCCAGCATTTT. Its translation: CASSQDLYRENQPQHF. The chain has TRBV4-1 and TRBJ1-5; possibly TRBD1 for D (6 bases). The CDR3 is made up of 16 amino acids. V was clipped by 0 bases and J by 4 bases, with 13 bases between them. Germline lookup yields CDR1 MGHRA and CDR2 YSYEKL.

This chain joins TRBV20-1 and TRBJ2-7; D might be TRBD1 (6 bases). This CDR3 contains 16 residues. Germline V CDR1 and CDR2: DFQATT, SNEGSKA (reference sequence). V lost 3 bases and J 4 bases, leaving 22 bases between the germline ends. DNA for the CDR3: TGCAGTGCTAGGTTGAAAAAACAGGGCGATTATTACGAGCAGTACTTC. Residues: CSARLKKQGDYYEQYF.

For the CDR3, the DNA is TGTGCCAGCAGCTTGGCAGGGCACAATTCACCCCTCCACTTT. Its translation: CASSLAGHNSPLHF. The chain couples TRBV7-2 to TRBJ1-6; the D gene is possibly TRBD1 (5 bases). Deletions cut 3 bases from V and 7 bases from J, with 10 bases between. CDR1 and CDR2 from the germline V gene are SGHTA and FQGNSA. The CDR3 has 14 residues.

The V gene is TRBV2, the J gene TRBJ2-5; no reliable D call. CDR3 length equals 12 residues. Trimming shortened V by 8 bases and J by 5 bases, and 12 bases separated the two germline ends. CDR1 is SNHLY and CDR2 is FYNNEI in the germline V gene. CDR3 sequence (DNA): TGTGCCAGCGAGTTAGGACCGGAGACCCAGTACTTC. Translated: CASELGPETQYF.

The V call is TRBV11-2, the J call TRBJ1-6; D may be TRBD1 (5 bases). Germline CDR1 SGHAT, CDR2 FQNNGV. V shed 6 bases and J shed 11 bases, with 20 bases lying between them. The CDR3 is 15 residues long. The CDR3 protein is CASRAPGPARAPLHF. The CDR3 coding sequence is TGTGCCAGCAGGGCGCCGGGACCCGCGAGGGCACCCCTCCACTTT. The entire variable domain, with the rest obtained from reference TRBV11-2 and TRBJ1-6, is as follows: EAGVAQSPRYKIIEKRQSVAFWCNPISGHATLYWYQQILGQGPKLLIQFQNNGVVDDSQLPKDRFSAERLKGVDSTLKIQPAKLEDSAVYLCASRAPGPARAPLHFGNGTRLTVT.

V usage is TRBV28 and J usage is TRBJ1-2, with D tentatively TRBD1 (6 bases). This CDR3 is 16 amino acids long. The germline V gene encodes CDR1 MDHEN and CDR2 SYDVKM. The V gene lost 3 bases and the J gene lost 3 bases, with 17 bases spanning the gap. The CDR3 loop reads CASSFPGAGVDYGYTF. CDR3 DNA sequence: TGTGCCAGCAGTTTCCCAGGGGCAGGGGTGGACTATGGCTACACCTTC.

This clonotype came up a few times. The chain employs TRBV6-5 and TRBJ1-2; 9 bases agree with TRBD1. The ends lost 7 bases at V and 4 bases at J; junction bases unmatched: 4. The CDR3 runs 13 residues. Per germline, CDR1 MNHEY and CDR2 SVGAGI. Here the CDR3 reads CASNPTGGYGYTF. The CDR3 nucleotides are TGTGCCAGCAATCCGACAGGGGGCTATGGCTACACCTTC.

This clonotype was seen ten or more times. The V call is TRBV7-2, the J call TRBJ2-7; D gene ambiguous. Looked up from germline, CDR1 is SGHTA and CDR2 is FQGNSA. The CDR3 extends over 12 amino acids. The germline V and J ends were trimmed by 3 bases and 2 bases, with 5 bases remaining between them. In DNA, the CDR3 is TGTGCCAGCAGCTTCGAGGCCTACGAGCAGTACTTC. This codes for CASSFEAYEQYF.

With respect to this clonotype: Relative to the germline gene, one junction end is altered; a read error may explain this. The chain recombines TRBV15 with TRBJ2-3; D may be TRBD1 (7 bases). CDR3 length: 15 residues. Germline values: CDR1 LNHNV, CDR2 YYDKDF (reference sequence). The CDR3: CATSNGRGDTDTQCF. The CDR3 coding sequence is TGTGCCACCAGCAACGGCAGGGGGGACACAGATACGCAGTGTTTT.

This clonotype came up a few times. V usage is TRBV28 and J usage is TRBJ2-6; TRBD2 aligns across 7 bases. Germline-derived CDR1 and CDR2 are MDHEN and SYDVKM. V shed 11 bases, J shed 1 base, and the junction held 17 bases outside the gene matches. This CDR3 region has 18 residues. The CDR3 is CAAISYGRGLSGANVLTF. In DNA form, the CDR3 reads TGTGCCGCCATCTCCTATGGGAGGGGACTATCTGGGGCCAACGTCCTGACTTTC. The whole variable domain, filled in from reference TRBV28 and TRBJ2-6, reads DVKVTQSSRYLVKRTGEKVFLECVQDMDHENMFWYRQDPGLGLRLIYFSYDVKMKEKGDIPEGYSVSREKKERFSLILESASTNQTSMYLCAAISYGRGLSGANVLTFGAGSRLTVL.

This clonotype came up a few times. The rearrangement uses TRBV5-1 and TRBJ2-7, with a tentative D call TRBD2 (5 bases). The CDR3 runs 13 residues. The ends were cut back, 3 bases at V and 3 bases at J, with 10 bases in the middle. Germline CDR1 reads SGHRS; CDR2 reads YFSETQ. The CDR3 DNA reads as TGCGCCAGCAGCTCACACGGGGTCTACGAGCAGTACTTC. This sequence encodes CASSSHGVYEQYF.

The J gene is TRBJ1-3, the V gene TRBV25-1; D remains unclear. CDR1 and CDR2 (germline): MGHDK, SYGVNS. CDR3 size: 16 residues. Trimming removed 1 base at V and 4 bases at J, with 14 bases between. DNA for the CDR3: TGTGCCAGCAGTGAATTTTCGACTCGGGCAGGAAACACCATATATTTT. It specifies CASSEFSTRAGNTIYF.

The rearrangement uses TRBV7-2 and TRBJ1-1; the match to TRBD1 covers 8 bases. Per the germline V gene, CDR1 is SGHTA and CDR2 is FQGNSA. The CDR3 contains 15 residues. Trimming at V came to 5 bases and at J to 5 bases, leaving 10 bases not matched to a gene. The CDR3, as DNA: TGTGCCAGCAGCCTGGCGACAGGGACAGGAACTGAAGCTTTCTTT. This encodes CASSLATGTGTEAFF.

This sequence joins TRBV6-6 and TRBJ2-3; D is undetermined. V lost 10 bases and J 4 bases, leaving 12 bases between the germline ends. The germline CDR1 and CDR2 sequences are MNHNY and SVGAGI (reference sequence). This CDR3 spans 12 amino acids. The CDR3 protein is CATRASADTQYF. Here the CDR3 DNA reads TGTGCCACTCGGGCTTCCGCAGATACGCAGTATTTT.

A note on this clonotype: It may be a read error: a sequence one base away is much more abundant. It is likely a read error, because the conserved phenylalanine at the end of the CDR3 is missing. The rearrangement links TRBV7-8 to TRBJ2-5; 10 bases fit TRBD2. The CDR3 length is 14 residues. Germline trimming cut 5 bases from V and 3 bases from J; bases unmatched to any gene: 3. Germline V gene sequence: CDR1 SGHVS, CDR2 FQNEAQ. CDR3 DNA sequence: TGTGCCAGCAGCGCTCTAGCGGGGGAAGAGACCCAGTACTGC. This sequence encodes CASSALAGEETQYC.